The 7 T cell receptor beta chains given below trace back to one sample, sequenced in a study of T cells in Graves' hyperthyroidism and ophthalmopathy. Regions amplified from RNA transcripts were the TCR beta CDR3 regions. TCR CDR3 underwent first-round RT-PCR with the HTBI primer set. TCRdb itself ran the multiplex PCR reads through MiXCR, one entry per CDR3 protein. The table records some 350,000 distinct CDR3 sequences, 15% to 17% of them present only once. Sequenced material: blood. The receptor set was obtained from a young woman with Graves' hyperthyroidism that later progressed to Graves' ophthalmopathy.

This clonotype was detected ten times or more. The gene calls are TRBV28 and TRBJ2-3, with D possibly being TRBD2 (6 bases). Germline CDR1 is MDHEN and CDR2 is SYDVKM. Trimming removed 5 bases from V and 3 bases from J, with 18 bases in between. The CDR3 covers 16 residues. CDR3 amino acids: CASSRTGTRGTDTQYF. CDR3 in DNA: TGTGCCAGCAGTCGAACCGGGACTCGGGGTACAGATACGCAGTATTTT.

At least ten counts were recorded for this clonotype. The chain couples TRBV28 to TRBJ1-2; possible D gene TRBD1, 6 bases. Trimming removed 5 bases from V and 5 bases from J, with 9 bases in between. This CDR3 is 12 amino acids long. CDR1 and CDR2 (germline): MDHEN, SYDVKM. CDR3 in DNA: TGTGCCAGCAGTATAAGGGGGTATGGCTACACCTTC. Residues: CASSIRGYGYTF.

This clonotype showed up just a few times. CDR3 in amino acids: CASSSAGGPSDEQFF. Here the CDR3 DNA reads TGTGCCAGCAGCTCAGCGGGAGGGCCTAGCGATGAGCAGTTCTTC. The chain links TRBV5-4 to TRBJ2-1; 10 bases are shared with TRBD2. The CDR3 consists of 15 residues. V shed 3 bases and J 8 bases; nucleotides not matched to a gene: 8. Germline CDR1 and CDR2: SGHNT and YYREEE (reference sequence).

This clonotype was seen only a few times. V gene TRBV7-9 combines with J gene TRBJ2-7; 10 bases map to TRBD2. With V trimmed by 4 bases and J by 1 base, 7 bases remained unmatched. Germline CDR1 reads SEHNR; CDR2 reads FQNEAQ (reference sequence). This CDR3 region has 16 residues. CDR3 residues: CASSWTSGKRSYEQYF. CDR3 in DNA: TGTGCCAGCAGCTGGACTAGCGGAAAACGGTCCTACGAGCAGTACTTC.

This clonotype was observed a handful of times. The V and J genes are TRBV10-1 and TRBJ2-2; 7 nucleotides align to TRBD2. Losses at the gene ends were 7 bases for V and 0 bases for J; bases not matched to a gene: 2. From germline, CDR1 is WNHNN and CDR2 SYGVQD (reference sequence). The CDR3 has 14 amino acids. CDR3 in amino acids: CASTGTTNTGELFF. The CDR3 DNA reads as TGCGCCAGCACCGGGACTACGAACACCGGGGAGCTGTTTTTT.

V usage is TRBV5-6 and J usage is TRBJ1-3; D gene uncertain. From germline, CDR1 is SGHDT and CDR2 YYEEEE. The CDR3 runs to 14 residues. V was pared by 2 bases and J by 0 bases, with 6 bases between. DNA for the CDR3: TGTGCCAGCAGCTTTCGCAACTCTGGAAACACCATATATTTT. Protein: CASSFRNSGNTIYF. The full variable domain, its missing parts supplied by reference TRBV5-6 and TRBJ1-3, is DAGVTQSPTHLIKTRGQQVTLRCSPKSGHDTVSWYQQALGQGPQFIFQYYEEEERQRGNFPDRFSGHQFPNYSSELNVNALLLGDSALYLCASSFRNSGNTIYFGEGSWLTVV.

This clonotype was recorded at least ten times. The V call is TRBV20-1, the J call TRBJ2-3; the match to TRBD2 covers 10 bases. Trimming removed 1 base from V and 6 bases from J; junction bases left unmatched: 22. CDR1 and CDR2 (germline): DFQATT, SNEGSKA (reference sequence). This CDR3 has 20 amino acids. CDR3 coding DNA: TGCAGTGCTAGAGGAGCCGGGATGCTAGGCCTAGCGGGAGCGGAGGATACGCAGTATTTT. This gives the protein CSARGAGMLGLAGAEDTQYF.